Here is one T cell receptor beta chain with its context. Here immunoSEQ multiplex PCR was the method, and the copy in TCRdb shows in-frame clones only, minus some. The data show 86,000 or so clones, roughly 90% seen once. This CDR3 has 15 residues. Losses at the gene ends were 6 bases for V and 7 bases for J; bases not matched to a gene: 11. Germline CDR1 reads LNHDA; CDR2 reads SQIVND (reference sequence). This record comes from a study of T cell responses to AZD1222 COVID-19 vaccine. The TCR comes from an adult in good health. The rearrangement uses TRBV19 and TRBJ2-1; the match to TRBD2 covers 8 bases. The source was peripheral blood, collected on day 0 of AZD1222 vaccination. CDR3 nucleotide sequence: TGTGCCAGTAGGGCCCACTTCAGCGGGGGAAATGAGCAGTTCTTC. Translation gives CASRAHFSGGNEQFF.